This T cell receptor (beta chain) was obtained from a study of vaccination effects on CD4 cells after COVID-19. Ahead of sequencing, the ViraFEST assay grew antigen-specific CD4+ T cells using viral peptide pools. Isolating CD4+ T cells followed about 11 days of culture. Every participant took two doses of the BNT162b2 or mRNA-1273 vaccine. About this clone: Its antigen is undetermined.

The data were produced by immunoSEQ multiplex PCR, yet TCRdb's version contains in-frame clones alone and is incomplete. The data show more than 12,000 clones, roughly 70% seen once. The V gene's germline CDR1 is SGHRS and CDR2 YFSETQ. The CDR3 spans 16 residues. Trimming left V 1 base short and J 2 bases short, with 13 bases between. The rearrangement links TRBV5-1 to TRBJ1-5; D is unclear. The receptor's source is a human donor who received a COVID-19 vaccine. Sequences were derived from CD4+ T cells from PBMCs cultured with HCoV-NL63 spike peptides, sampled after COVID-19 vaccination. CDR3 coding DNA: TGCGCCAGCAGCTTGTGGCCCGGCTACCGCAATCAGCCCCAGCATTTT. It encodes CASSLWPGYRNQPQHF.